This TCR beta chain appears in the sequencing data of a study of T-cell memory formation after mild COVID-19. With 8 bases clipped from V and 6 bases from J, the junction kept 7 bases outside the gene matches. This CDR3 spans 13 amino acids. A 5'RACE reaction primed in the constant segment made cDNA libraries of TCR alpha and TCR beta, and these carried sample barcodes and UMIs. TCRdb reprocessed the 5' RACE reads via MiXCR and lists one record per CDR3 protein. The sample shows approximately 490,000 distinct CDR3 sequences, around 20% of them seen only once. This clonotype was counted a few times. The chain carries TRBV12-3 or TRBV12-4 and TRBJ1-5; TRBD1 agrees at 7 bases. The sample taken for sequencing was PBMCs or a T cell subset sorted from them (not recorded which). This receptor was identified in an adult woman who had mild COVID-19 (a few samples of this study predate the infection). Cell type and time point are not known. CDR3 in amino acids: CASSRTGSQPQHF. The CDR3 nucleotides are TGTGCCAGCTCCAGGACAGGTAGTCAGCCCCAGCATTTT.